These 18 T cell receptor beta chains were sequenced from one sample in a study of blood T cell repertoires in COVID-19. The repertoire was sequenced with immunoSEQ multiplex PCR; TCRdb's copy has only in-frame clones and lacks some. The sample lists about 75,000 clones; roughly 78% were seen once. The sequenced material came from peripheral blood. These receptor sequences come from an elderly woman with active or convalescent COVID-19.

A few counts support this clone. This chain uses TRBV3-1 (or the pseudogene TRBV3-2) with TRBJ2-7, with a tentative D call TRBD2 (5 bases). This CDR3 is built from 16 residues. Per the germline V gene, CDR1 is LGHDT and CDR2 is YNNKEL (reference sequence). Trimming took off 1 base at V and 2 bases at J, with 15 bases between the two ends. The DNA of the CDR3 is TGTGCCAGCAGCCAAGGCCAGACCGACGGGGCCTACGAGCAGTACTTC. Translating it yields CASSQGQTDGAYEQYF.

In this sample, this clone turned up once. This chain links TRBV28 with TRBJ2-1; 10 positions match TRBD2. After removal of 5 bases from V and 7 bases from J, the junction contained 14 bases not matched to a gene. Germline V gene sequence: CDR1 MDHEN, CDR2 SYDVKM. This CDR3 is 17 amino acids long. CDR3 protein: CASSPRGWLAGENEQFF. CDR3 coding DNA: TGTGCCAGCAGTCCCCGAGGTTGGCTAGCGGGAGAGAATGAGCAGTTCTTC. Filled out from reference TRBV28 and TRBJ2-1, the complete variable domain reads DVKVTQSSRYLVKRTGEKVFLECVQDMDHENMFWYRQDPGLGLRLIYFSYDVKMKEKGDIPEGYSVSREKKERFSLILESASTNQTSMYLCASSPRGWLAGENEQFFGPGTRLTVL.

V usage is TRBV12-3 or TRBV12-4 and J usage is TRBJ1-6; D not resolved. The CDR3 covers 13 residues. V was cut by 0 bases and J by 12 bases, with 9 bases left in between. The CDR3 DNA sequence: TGTGCCAGCAGTTTAGCACAACAGATACCCCTCCACTTT. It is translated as CASSLAQQIPLHF.

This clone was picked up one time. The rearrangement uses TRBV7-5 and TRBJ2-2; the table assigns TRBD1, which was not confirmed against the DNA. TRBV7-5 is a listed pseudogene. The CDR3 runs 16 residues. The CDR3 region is CARSSGGGLFSGELFF. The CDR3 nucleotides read TGTGCCAGAAGCTCAGGGGGCGGTCTCTTCAGCGGGGAGCTGTTTTTT.

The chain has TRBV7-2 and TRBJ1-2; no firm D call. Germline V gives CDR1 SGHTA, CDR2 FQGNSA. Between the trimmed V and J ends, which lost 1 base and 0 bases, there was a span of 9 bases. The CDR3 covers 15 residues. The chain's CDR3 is CASSLGIDTNYGYTF. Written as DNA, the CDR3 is TGTGCCAGCAGCTTAGGGATAGACACTAACTATGGCTACACCTTC.

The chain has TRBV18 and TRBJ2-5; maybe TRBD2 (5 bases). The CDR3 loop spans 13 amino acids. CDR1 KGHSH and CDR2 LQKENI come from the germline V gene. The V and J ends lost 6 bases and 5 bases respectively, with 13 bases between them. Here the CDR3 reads CASSRGGSETQYF. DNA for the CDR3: TGTGCCAGCTCGCGCGGAGGCTCGGAGACCCAGTACTTC.

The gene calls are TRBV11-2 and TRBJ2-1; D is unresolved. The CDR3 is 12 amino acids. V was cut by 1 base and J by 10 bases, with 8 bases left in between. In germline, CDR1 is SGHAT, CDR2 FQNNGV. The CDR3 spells CASSLGPREQFF. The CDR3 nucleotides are TGTGCCAGCAGCTTAGGCCCTCGGGAGCAGTTCTTC.

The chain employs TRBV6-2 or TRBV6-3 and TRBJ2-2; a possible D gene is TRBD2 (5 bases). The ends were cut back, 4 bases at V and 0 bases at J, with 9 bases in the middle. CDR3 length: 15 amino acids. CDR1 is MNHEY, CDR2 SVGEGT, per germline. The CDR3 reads CASSWRRSNTGELFF. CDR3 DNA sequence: TGTGCCAGCAGTTGGCGGAGGTCGAACACCGGGGAGCTGTTTTTT.

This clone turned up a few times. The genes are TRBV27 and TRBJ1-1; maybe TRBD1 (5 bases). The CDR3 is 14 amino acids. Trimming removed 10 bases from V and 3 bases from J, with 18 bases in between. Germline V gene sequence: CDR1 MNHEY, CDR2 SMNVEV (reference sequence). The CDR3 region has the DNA TGTGCCACCACCCGGGGGAACGGGGACACTGAAGCTTTCTTT. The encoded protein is CATTRGNGDTEAFF.

CDR3 in amino acids: CASSPRTVTYEQYF. The CDR3 coding sequence is TGTGCCAGCAGTCCCCGGACAGTTACCTACGAGCAGTACTTC. The chain has TRBV2 and TRBJ2-7, with D possibly TRBD1 on 6 matching bases. CDR3 length equals 14 residues. The germline V and J ends were trimmed by 5 bases and 2 bases, with 13 bases remaining between them. Germline V gene data show CDR1 as SNHLY and CDR2 as FYNNEI.

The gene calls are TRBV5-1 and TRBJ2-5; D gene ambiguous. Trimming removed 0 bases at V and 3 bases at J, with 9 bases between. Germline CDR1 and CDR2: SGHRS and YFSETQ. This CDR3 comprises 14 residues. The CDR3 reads CASSLATVEETQYF. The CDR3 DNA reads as TGCGCCAGCAGCTTGGCCACAGTCGAAGAGACCCAGTACTTC.

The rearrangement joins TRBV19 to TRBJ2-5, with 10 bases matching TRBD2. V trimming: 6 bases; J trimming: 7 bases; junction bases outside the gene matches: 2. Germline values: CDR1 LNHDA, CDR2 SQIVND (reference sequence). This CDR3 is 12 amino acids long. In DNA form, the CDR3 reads TGTGCCAGTAGCTCTAGCGGGGGGACCCAGTACTTC. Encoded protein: CASSSSGGTQYF.

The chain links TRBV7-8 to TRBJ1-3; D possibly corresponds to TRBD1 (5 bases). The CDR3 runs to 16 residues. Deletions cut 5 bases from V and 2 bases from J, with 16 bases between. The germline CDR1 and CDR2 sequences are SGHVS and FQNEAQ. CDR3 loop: CASSPPAGLAGNTIYF. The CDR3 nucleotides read TGTGCCAGCAGCCCCCCCGCGGGGCTGGCTGGAAACACCATATATTTT.

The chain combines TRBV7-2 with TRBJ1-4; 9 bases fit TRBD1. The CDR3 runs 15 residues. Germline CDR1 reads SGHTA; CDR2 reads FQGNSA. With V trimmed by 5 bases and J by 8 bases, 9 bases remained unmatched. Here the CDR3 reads CASSRADRGREKLFF. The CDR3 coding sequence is TGTGCCAGCAGCCGGGCGGACAGGGGACGGGAAAAACTGTTTTTT.

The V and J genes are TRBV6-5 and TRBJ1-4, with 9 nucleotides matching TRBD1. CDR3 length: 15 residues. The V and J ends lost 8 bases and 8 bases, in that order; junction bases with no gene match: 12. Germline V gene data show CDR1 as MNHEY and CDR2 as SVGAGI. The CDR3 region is CASAQGTGRGEKLFF. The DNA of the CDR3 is TGTGCCAGCGCCCAAGGGACAGGGAGAGGCGAAAAACTGTTTTTT.

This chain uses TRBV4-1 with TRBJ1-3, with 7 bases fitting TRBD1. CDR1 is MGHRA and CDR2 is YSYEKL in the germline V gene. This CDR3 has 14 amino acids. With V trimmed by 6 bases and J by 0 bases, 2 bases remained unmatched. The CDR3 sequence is CASRGDSSGNTIYF. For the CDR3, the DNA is TGCGCCAGCAGAGGGGACAGCTCTGGAAACACCATATATTTT.

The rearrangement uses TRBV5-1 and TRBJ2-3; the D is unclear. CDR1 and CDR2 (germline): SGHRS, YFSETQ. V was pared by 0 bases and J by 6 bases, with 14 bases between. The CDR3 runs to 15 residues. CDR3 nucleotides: TGCGCCAGCAGCTTGGGTGATCCCGCGAGGGATACGCAGTATTTT. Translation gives CASSLGDPARDTQYF.

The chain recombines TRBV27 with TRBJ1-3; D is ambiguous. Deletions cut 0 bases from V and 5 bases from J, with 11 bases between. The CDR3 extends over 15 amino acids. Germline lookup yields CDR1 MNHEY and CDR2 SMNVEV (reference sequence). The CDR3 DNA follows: TGTGCCAGCAGTTTATCGTTGGGGAGCCGAAACACCATATATTTT. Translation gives CASSLSLGSRNTIYF.